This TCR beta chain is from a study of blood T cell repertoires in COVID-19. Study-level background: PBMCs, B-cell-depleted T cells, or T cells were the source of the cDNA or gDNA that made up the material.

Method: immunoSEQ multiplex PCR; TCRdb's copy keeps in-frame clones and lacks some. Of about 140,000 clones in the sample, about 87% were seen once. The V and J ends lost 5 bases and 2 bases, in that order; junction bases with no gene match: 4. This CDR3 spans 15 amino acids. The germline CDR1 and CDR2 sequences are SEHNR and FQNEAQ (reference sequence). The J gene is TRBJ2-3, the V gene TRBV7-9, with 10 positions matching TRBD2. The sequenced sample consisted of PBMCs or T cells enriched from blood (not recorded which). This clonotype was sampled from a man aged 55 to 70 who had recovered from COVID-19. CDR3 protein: CASSPLAGDTDTQYF. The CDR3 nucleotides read TGTGCCAGCAGCCCCCTAGCGGGGGACACAGATACGCAGTATTTT.